The 17 T cell receptor beta chains listed next were all sequenced from one sample in a study of human thymus T cells. Resections removed during corrective heart surgery provided the thymus tissue used. Here immunoSEQ multiplex PCR was the method, and the copy in TCRdb shows in-frame clones only, minus some. The sample has about 78,000 clones, just over 95% seen once. Sequencing was performed on thymus tissue. Receptors were obtained from a boy under two years old with a congenital heart defect but otherwise immunologically healthy.

In its sample, this clone was seen once. The genes are TRBV6-5 and TRBJ1-6; maybe TRBD1 (5 bases). In germline, CDR1 is MNHEY, CDR2 SVGAGI. V was cut by 4 bases and J by 6 bases, with 10 bases left in between. The CDR3 has 14 residues. The CDR3 loop reads CASSFGTVNSPLHF. CDR3 nucleotide sequence: TGTGCCAGCAGTTTCGGGACCGTTAATTCACCCCTCCACTTT.

V is TRBV10-1 and J is TRBJ1-5, with D hard to call. Germline V gene lookup returns CDR1 WNHNN and CDR2 SYGVQD (reference sequence). The V and J ends lost 0 bases and 0 bases respectively, with 12 bases between them. CDR3 length: 17 residues. In DNA form, the CDR3 reads TGCGCCAGCAGTGAGTCGAGGCCAGAAGATAGCAATCAGCCCCAGCATTTT. This sequence encodes CASSESRPEDSNQPQHF.

The rearrangement joins TRBV5-1 to TRBJ1-2, with 7 bases that match TRBD1. This CDR3 contains 17 residues. Losses at the gene ends were 5 bases for V and 2 bases for J; bases not matched to a gene: 15. The germline gives CDR1 SGHRS, CDR2 YFSETQ. CDR3: CASRLTTGQQVNYGYTF. In DNA, the CDR3 is TGCGCCAGCAGACTGACCACGGGACAGCAAGTCAACTATGGCTACACCTTC.

This chain's CDR3 is CATSSGNDRESGNQPQHF. CDR3 nucleotides: TGTGCCACCAGCAGCGGAAACGACAGGGAAAGTGGCAATCAGCCCCAGCATTTT. The chain is built from TRBV15 and TRBJ1-5; 7 bases line up with TRBD1. CDR1 is LNHNV, CDR2 YYDKDF, per germline (reference sequence). The V segment lost 3 bases and the J segment 2 bases; nucleotides outside the gene matches: 13. The CDR3 covers 18 residues.

The genes are TRBV7-6 and TRBJ1-2; the D gene is possibly TRBD1 (5 bases). The CDR3 has 15 residues. Germline CDR1 reads SGHVS; CDR2 reads FNYEAQ. V lost 10 bases to trimming and J lost 3 bases, with 21 bases between them. DNA for the CDR3: TGTGCCATCTCACCCGGGGACGGCTTAGACTATGGCTACACCTTC. The encoded protein is CAISPGDGLDYGYTF.

V and J are TRBV7-9 and TRBJ2-1; TRBD1 aligns across 11 bases. V gave up 4 bases and J gave up 9 bases; unmatched junction bases: 8. CDR1 SEHNR and CDR2 FQNEAQ come from the germline V gene (reference sequence). The CDR3 is made up of 15 amino acids. The CDR3 region is CASSSGQGATGEQFF. Written as DNA, the CDR3 is TGTGCCAGCAGCTCCGGACAGGGGGCTACGGGTGAGCAGTTCTTC.

This chain connects TRBV11-2 to TRBJ2-7, with 8 positions matching TRBD1. In germline, CDR1 is SGHAT, CDR2 FQNNGV. The V and J ends lost 0 bases and 0 bases, in that order; junction bases with no gene match: 4. The CDR3 runs to 16 residues. In DNA, the CDR3 is TGTGCCAGCAGCTTAGATAGGGACAGGACCTCCTACGAGCAGTACTTC. Translated: CASSLDRDRTSYEQYF.

This clone has just one count. The chain has TRBV7-9 and TRBJ2-5; 9 nucleotides line up with TRBD2. Germline-derived CDR1 and CDR2 are SEHNR and FQNEAQ (reference sequence). Trimming at V came to 5 bases and at J to 0 bases, leaving 16 bases not matched to a gene. This CDR3 comprises 19 residues. Written as DNA, the CDR3 is TGTGCCAGCAGCCCCGATCGATGCGTAGCGGGAGACCACCAAGAGACCCAGTACTTC. Residues: CASSPDRCVAGDHQETQYF.

This rearrangement joins TRBV18 to TRBJ1-3; TRBD1 agrees at 10 bases. The CDR3 loop spans 19 amino acids. The junction had 11 bases not matched to a gene; V was cut back by 3 bases and J by 0 bases. From germline, CDR1 is KGHSH and CDR2 LQKENI. CDR3 DNA: TGTGCCAGCTCACCGGAGAAGCGGGACAGGGGAAGCTCTGGAAACACCATATATTTT. It is translated as CASSPEKRDRGSSGNTIYF.

The gene calls are TRBV6-5 and TRBJ2-3; D gene uncertain. Germline CDR1 is MNHEY and CDR2 is SVGAGI. This CDR3 has 15 residues. V dropped 2 bases and J dropped 2 bases, with 11 bases sitting between them. The CDR3 spells CASSYEGKNTDTQYF. CDR3 coding DNA: TGTGCCAGCAGTTACGAAGGAAAGAACACAGATACGCAGTATTTT.

The gene calls are TRBV6-5 and TRBJ1-4; 8 nucleotides match TRBD1. Germline V gene lookup returns CDR1 MNHEY and CDR2 SVGAGI. J lost 8 bases, V lost 1 base, and 9 bases had no gene match. CDR3 length: 16 residues. CDR3 bases: TGTGCCAGCAGTTACTTAAGCAGGGGGCGGAAAGAAAAACTGTTTTTT. Its translation: CASSYLSRGRKEKLFF.

The V and J genes are TRBV6-6 and TRBJ2-4, with D unclear. In germline, CDR1 is MNHNY, CDR2 SVGAGI (reference sequence). The CDR3 totals 15 residues. The V end lost 6 bases, the J end lost 2 bases, and 14 bases lay between the germline ends. The CDR3 DNA follows: TGTGCCAGCAGCGCCACCGACGGAACCAAAAACATTCAGTACTTC. This sequence encodes CASSATDGTKNIQYF.

This chain uses TRBV6-5 with TRBJ2-7, with D tentatively TRBD1 (6 bases). There are 14 residues in the CDR3. Trimming shortened V by 5 bases and J by 0 bases, and 11 bases separated the two germline ends. The V gene's germline CDR1 is MNHEY and CDR2 SVGAGI. CDR3 nucleotides: TGTGCCAGCAGTAGCCGGGACACCTCCTACGAGCAGTACTTC. Protein: CASSSRDTSYEQYF.

The chain joins TRBV5-4 to TRBJ1-4; D is possibly TRBD1 (6 bases). In germline, CDR1 is SGHNT, CDR2 YYREEE (reference sequence). The CDR3 contains 12 residues. Trimming took off 7 bases at V and 6 bases at J, with 10 bases between the two ends. The CDR3 reads CASQGSDEKLFF. The CDR3 bases are TGTGCCAGCCAGGGGTCGGATGAAAAACTGTTTTTT.

The chain combines TRBV25-1 with TRBJ2-5; D is uncertain. Germline V gene lookup returns CDR1 MGHDK and CDR2 SYGVNS. Trimming took 5 bases from V and 9 from J, leaving 19 bases between them. The CDR3 is 14 residues long. CDR3 in amino acids: CASSLRRSTTAQYF. Here the CDR3 DNA reads TGTGCCAGCAGTTTAAGACGGAGTACCACGGCCCAGTACTTC. Variable domain in full (rest from reference TRBV25-1 and TRBJ2-5): EADIYQTPRYLVIGTGKKITLECSQTMGHDKMYWYQQDPGMELHLIHYSYGVNSTEKGDLSSESTVSRIRTEHFPLTLESARPSHTSQYLCASSLRRSTTAQYFGPGTRLLVL.

The V and J genes are TRBV10-3 and TRBJ1-1; 9 positions match TRBD1. The CDR3 loop spans 16 amino acids. Germline values: CDR1 ENHRY, CDR2 SYGVKD. Losses at the gene ends were 4 bases for V and 3 bases for J; bases not matched to a gene: 9. The chain's CDR3 is CAISAAGTGLDTEAFF. The CDR3 nucleotides are TGTGCCATCAGTGCAGCCGGGACAGGGTTGGACACTGAAGCTTTCTTT.

This chain links TRBV7-9 with TRBJ2-1, with D tentatively TRBD2 (7 bases). The CDR3 loop spans 16 amino acids. The germline V and J ends were trimmed by 5 bases and 8 bases, with 22 bases remaining between them. Germline CDR1 is SEHNR and CDR2 is FQNEAQ (reference sequence). CDR3 DNA sequence: TGTGCCAGCAGCCCTCGACCTTCGGGGGGCGCGGATGAGCAGTTCTTC. Translating gives CASSPRPSGGADEQFF.